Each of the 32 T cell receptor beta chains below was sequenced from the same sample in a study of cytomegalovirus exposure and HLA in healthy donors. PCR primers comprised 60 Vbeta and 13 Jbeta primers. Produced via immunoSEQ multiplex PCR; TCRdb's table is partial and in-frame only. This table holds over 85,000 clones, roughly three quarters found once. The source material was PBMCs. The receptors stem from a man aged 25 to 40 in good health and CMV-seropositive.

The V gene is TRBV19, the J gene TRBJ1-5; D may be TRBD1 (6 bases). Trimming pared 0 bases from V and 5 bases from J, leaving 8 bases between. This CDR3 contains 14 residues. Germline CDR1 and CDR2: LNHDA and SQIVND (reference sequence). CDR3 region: CASSIDRGYQPQHF. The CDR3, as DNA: TGTGCCAGTAGTATAGACAGGGGTTATCAGCCCCAGCATTTT.

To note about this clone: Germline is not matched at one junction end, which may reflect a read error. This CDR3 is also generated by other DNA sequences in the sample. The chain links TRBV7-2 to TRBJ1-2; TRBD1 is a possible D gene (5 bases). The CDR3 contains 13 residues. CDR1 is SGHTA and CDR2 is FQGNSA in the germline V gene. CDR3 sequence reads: CASSLDTYYGYTF. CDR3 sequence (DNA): TGCGCCAGCAGCCTGGACACGTACTATGGCTACACCTTC.

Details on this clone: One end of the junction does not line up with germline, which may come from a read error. For the CDR3, the DNA is TGTTCCAGCAGCGCTGACAGGGAGTGGGACAATGAGCAGTTCTTC. Encoded protein: CSSSADREWDNEQFF. J is TRBJ2-1 and V is TRBV7-9, with TRBD1 identical over 7 bases. Germline V CDR1 and CDR2: SEHNR, FQNEAQ (reference sequence). CDR3 length equals 15 residues.

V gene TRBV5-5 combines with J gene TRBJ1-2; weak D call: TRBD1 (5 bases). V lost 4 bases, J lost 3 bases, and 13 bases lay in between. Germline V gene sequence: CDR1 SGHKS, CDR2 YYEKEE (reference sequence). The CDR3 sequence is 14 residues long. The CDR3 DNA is TGTGCCAGCAGCCTCGCGGGGGAGGACTATGGCTACACCTTC. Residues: CASSLAGEDYGYTF.

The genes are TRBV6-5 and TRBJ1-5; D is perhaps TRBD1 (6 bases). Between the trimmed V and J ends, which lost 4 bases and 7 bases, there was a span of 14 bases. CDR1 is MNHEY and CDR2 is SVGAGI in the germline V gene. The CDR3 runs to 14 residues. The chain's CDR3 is CASSSRGGGQPQHF. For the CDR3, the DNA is TGTGCCAGCAGTTCGAGGGGGGGAGGACAGCCCCAGCATTTT.

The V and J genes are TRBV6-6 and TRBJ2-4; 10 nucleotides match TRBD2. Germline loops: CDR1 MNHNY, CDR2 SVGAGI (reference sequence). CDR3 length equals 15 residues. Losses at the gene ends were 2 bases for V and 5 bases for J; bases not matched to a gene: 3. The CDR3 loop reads CASSYRLAGENIQYF. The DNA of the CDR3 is TGTGCCAGCAGTTACCGCCTAGCGGGGGAAAACATTCAGTACTTC.

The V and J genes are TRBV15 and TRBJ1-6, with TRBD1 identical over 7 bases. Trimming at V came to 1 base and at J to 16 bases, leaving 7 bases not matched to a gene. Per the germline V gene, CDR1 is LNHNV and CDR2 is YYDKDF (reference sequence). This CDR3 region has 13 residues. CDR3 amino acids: CATSRVKGTELHF. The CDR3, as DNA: TGTGCCACCAGCAGAGTAAAGGGGACAGAACTCCACTTT.

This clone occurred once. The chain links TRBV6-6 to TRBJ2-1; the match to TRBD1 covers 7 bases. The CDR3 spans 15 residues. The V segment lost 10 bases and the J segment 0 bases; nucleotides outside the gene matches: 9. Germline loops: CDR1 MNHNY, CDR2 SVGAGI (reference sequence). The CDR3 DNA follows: TGTGCCACCACAAGGGGGCAGAGCTCCTACAATGAGCAGTTCTTC. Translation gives CATTRGQSSYNEQFF.

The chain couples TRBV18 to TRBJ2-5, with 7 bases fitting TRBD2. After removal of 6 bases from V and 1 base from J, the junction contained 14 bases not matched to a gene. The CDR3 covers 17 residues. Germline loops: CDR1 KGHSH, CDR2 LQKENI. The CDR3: CASSQGGVRESQETQYF. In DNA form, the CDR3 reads TGTGCCAGCTCCCAGGGCGGTGTGCGGGAGAGCCAAGAGACCCAGTACTTC.

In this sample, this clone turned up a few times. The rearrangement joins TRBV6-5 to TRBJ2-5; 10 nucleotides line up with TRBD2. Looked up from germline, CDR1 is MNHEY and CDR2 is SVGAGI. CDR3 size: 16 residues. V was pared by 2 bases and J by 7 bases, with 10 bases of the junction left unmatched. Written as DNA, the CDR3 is TGTGCCAGCAGTTACGAGCGGGGGGGCGGCCGCGGGACCCAGTACTTC. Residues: CASSYERGGGRGTQYF.

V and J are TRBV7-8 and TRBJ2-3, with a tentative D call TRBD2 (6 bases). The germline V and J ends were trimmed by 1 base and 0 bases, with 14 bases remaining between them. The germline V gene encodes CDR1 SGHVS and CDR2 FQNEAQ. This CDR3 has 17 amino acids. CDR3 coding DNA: TGTGCCAGCAGCTTAGGTCCAGGCGGGGAGAGCACAGATACGCAGTATTTT. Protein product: CASSLGPGGESTDTQYF.

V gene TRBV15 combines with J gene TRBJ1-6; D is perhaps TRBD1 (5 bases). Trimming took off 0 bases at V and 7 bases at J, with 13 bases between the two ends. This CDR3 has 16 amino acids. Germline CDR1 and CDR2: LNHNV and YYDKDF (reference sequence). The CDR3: CATSRDRVRVNSPLHF. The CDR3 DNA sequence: TGTGCCACCAGCAGAGATCGTGTCAGGGTGAATTCACCCCTCCACTTT. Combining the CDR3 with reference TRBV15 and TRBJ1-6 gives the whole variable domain DAMVIQNPRYQVTQFGKPVTLSCSQTLNHNVMYWYQQKSSQAPKLLFHYYDKDFNNEADTPDNFQSRRPNTSFCFLDIRSPGLGDTAMYLCATSRDRVRVNSPLHFGNGTRLTVT.

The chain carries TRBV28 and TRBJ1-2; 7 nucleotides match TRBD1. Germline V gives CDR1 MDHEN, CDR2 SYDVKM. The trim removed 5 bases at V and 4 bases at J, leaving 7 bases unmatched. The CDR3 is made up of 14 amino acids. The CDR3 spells CASSRTGVIYGYTF. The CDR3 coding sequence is TGTGCCAGCAGTAGGACAGGCGTTATCTATGGCTACACCTTC.

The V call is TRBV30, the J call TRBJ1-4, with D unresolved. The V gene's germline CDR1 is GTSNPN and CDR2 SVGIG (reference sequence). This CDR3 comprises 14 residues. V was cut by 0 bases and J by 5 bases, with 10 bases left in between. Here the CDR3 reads CAWSVGGNNEKLFF. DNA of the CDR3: TGTGCCTGGAGTGTAGGAGGGAACAATGAAAAACTGTTTTTT.

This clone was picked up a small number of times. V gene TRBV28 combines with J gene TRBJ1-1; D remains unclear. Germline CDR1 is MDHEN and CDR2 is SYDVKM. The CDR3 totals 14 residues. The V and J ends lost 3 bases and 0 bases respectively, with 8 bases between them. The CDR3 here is CASSFERVNTEAFF. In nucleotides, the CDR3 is TGTGCCAGCAGTTTCGAACGCGTGAACACTGAAGCTTTCTTT.

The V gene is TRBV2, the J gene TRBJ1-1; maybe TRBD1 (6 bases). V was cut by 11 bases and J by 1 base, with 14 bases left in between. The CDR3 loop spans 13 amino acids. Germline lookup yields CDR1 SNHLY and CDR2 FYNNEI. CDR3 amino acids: CAHRGGANTEAFF. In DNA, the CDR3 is TGTGCCCACCGAGGGGGGGCGAACACTGAAGCTTTCTTT.

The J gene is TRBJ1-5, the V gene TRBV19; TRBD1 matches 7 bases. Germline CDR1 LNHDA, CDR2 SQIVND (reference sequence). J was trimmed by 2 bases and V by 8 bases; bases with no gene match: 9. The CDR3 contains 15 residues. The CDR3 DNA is TGTGCCAGTGGGGCAGGGGGGCTTGGCAATCAGCCCCAGCATTTT. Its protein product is CASGAGGLGNQPQHF.

The CDR3, as DNA: TGCGCCAGCAGCTTAGATCTAGCGAGCACAGATACGCAGTATTTT. It is translated as CASSLDLASTDTQYF. The rearrangement links TRBV5-1 to TRBJ2-3; weak D call: TRBD2 (6 bases). Trimming cost V 2 bases and J 0 bases, with 10 bases left between them. This CDR3 comprises 15 residues. In germline, CDR1 is SGHRS, CDR2 YFSETQ.

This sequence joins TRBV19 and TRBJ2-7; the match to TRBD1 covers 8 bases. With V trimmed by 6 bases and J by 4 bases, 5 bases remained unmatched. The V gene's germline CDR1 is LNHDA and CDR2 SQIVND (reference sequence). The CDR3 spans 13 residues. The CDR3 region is CASSPTGVYEQYF. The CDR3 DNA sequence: TGTGCCAGTAGCCCGACAGGGGTATACGAGCAGTACTTC.

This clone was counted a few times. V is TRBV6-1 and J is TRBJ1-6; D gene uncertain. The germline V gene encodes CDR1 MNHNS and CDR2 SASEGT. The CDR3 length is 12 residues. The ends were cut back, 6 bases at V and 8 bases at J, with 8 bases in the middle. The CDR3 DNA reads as TGTGCCAGCAGCCGACTCTATTCACCCCTCCACTTT. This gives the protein CASSRLYSPLHF.

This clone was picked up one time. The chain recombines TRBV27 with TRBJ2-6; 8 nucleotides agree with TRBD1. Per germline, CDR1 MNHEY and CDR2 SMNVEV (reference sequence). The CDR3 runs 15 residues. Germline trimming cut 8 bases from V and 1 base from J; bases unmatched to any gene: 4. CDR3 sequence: CASARTGSGANVLTF. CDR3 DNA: TGTGCCAGCGCCAGGACAGGGTCTGGGGCCAACGTCCTGACTTTC.

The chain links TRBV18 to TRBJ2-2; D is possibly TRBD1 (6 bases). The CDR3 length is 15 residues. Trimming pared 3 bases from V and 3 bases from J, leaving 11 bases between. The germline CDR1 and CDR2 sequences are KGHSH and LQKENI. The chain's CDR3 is CASSPYRVDTGELFF. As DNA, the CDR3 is TGTGCCAGCTCACCTTACAGGGTGGACACCGGGGAGCTGTTTTTT.

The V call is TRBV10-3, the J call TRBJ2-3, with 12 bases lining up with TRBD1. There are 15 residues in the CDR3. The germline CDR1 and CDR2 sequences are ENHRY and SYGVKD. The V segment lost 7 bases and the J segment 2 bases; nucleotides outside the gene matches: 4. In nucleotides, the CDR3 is TGTGCCATCAAGAGGGACAGGGGGCCCACAGATACGCAGTATTTT. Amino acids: CAIKRDRGPTDTQYF.

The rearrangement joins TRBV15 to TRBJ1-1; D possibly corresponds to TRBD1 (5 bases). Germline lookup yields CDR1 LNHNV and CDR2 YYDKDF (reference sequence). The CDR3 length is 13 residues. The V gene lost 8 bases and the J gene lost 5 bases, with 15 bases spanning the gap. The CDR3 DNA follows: TGTGCCACCGGGGGGAGGTTTGGGACTGAAGCTTTCTTT. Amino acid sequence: CATGGRFGTEAFF.

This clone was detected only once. CDR3 sequence reads: CASTPSGLGEQYF. In nucleotides, the CDR3 is TGTGCCAGCACCCCGTCAGGGTTGGGGGAGCAGTACTTC. The J gene is TRBJ2-7, the V gene TRBV7-9; D may be TRBD1 (5 bases). Germline V gives CDR1 SEHNR, CDR2 FQNEAQ (reference sequence). V lost 7 bases and J 7 bases, leaving 17 bases between the germline ends. The CDR3 loop spans 13 amino acids.

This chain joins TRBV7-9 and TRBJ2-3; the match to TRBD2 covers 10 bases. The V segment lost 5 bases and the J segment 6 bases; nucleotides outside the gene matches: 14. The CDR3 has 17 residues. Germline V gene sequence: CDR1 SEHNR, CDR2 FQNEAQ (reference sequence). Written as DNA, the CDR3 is TGTGCCAGCAGCCCATCTAGCGGGGGAGGCGCGGGGGATACGCAGTATTTT. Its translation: CASSPSSGGGAGDTQYF.

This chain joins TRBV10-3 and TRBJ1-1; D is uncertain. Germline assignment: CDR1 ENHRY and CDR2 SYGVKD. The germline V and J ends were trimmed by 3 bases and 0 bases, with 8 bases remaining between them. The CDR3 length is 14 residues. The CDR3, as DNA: TGTGCCATCAGTGAACTGCTAATGAACACTGAAGCTTTCTTT. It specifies CAISELLMNTEAFF.

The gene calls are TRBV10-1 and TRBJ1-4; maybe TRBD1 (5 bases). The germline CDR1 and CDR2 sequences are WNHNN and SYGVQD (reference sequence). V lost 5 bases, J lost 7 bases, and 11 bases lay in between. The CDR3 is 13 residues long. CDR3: CASSPGTGEKLFF. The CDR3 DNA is TGCGCCAGCAGTCCAGGGACTGGTGAAAAACTGTTTTTT.

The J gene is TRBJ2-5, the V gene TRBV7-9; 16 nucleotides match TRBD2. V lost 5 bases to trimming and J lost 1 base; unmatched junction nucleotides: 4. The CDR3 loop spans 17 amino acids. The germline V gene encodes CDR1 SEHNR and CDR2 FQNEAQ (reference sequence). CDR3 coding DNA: TGTGCCAGCAGCACGGGACTAGCGGGGGGGTTCCAAGAGACCCAGTACTTC. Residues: CASSTGLAGGFQETQYF. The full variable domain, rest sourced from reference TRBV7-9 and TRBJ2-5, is DTGVSQNPRHKITKRGQNVTFRCDPISEHNRLYWYRQTLGQGPEFLTYFQNEAQLEKSRLLSDRFSAERPKGSFSTLEIQRTEQGDSAMYLCASSTGLAGGFQETQYFGPGTRLLVL.

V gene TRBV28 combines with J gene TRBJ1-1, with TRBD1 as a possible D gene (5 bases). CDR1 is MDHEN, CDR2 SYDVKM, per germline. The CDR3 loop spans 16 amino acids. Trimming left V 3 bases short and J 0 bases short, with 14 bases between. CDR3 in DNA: TGTGCCAGCAGTTTCCAGGGTCTAATCATGAACACTGAAGCTTTCTTT. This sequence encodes CASSFQGLIMNTEAFF.

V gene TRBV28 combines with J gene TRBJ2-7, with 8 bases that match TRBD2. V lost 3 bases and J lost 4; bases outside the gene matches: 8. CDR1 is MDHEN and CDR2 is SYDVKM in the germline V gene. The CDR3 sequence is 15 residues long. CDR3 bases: TGTGCCAGCAGTTTTAGCGGGGTAAGAATTTACGAGCAGTACTTC. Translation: CASSFSGVRIYEQYF.

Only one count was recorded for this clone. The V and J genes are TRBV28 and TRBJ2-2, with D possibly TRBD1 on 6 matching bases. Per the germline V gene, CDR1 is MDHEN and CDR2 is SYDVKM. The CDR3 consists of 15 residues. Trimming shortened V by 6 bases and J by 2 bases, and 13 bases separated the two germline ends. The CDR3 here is CASRTGTLNTGELFF. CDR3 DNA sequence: TGTGCCAGCAGGACCGGGACACTAAACACCGGGGAGCTGTTTTTT.